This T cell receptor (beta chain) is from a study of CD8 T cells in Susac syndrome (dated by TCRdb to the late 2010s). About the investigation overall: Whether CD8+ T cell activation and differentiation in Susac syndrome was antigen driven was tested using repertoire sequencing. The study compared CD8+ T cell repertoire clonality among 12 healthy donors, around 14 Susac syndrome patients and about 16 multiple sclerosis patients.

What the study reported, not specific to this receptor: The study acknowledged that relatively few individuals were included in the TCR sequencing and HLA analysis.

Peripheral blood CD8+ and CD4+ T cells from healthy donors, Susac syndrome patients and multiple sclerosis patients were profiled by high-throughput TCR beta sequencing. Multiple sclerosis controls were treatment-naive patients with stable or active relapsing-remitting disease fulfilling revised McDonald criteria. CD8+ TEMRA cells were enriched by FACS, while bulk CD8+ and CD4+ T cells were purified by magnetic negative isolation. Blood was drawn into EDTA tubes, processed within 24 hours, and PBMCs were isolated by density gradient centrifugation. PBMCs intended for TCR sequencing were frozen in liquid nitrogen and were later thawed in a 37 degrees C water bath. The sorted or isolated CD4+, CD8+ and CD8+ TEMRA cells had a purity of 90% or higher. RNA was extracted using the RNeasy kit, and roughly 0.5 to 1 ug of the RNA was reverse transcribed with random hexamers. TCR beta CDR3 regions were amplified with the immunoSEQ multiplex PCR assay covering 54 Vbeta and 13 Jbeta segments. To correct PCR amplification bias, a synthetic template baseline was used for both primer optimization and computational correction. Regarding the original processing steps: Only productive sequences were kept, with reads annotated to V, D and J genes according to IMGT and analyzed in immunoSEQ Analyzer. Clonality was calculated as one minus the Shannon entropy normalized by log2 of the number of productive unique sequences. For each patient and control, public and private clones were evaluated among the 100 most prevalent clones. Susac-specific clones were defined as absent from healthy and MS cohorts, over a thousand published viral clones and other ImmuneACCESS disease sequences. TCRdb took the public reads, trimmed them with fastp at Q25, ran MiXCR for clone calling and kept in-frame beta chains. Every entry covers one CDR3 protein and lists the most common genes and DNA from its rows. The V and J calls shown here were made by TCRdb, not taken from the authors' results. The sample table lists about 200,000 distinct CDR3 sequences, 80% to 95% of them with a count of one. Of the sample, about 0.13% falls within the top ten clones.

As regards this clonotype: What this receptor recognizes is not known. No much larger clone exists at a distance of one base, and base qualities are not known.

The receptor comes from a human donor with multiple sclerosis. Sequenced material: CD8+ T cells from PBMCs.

The CDR3 region has the sequence CASRGDRGGTQYF. The DNA reads as follows: TGTGCCAGCAGAGGGGACAGGGGAGGTACGCAGTATTTT. The chain joins TRBV6-4 to TRBJ2-3, and 10 junction bases match TRBD1. The CDR3 runs 13 residues from the cysteine to the phenylalanine. Only the CDR3 portion is preserved as DNA: 39 bases, with reading frame beginning at the first base. As encoded in the germline V gene, CDR1 is MRHNA while CDR2 is SNTAGT. V ends up 6 bases short and J 8 bases short, with an unmatched junction base count of 5.